This T cell receptor beta chain was found in a study of metastatic and nonmetastatic thyroid tumors. Whole-study context: Repertoires were compared across blood and tumor or nodule tissue from malignant and benign thyroid patients.

In the case of this clone: Its antigen is unknown.

Study conclusions and caveats: Malignant thyroid tumors reportedly had TCR beta diversity that was significantly higher than in benign nodules, in blood and tumor.

In the original workflow: Researchers built a distant-metastasis classifier for papillary thyroid cancer that drew on CDR3 differences across clinicopathological groups. TCRdb ran MiXCR on the PCR reads. None of the V and J calls come from the authors' own analysis; TCRdb made them. The table includes approximately 20,000 clones, 16% detected once. Patients were all untreated before their thyroid surgery. Sequencing input: blood. This clonotype was obtained from a male donor with papillary thyroid cancer or a benign thyroid nodule (not recorded which). Some clones in this sample may be carry-over from other donors' samples.

For the CDR3, the DNA is TGCGCCAGCAGCCAAGATCGGATAGGGGAGCTGTTTTTT. Its protein is CASSQDRIGELFF. The chain couples TRBV4-3 to TRBJ2-2; D remains ambiguous. Germline-derived CDR1 and CDR2 are LGHNA and YSLEER. Trimming left V 0 bases short and J 8 bases short, with 7 bases between. This CDR3 has 13 residues.